One sample yielded the 20 T cell receptor beta chains listed below, sequenced in a study of cytomegalovirus exposure and HLA in healthy donors. Vbeta (60) and Jbeta (13) primers were used in the PCR. The assay was immunoSEQ multiplex PCR, and TCRdb's table has in-frame clones only and misses some. Of about 170,000 clones detected, 70% to 90% appear once; the ten largest clones hold over 0.65%. The sequenced material came from PBMCs. These receptors were collected from a woman aged 18-29 years in good health and CMV-seronegative.

The V and J genes are TRBV5-6 and TRBJ2-5, with TRBD2 matching 11 bases. This CDR3 has 17 amino acids. Trimming removed 0 bases from V and 9 bases from J; junction bases left unmatched: 13. CDR1 is SGHDT, CDR2 YYEEEE, per germline. The CDR3 region is CASSLAGRLAGLGAQYF. CDR3 sequence (DNA): TGTGCCAGCAGCTTGGCCGGTCGACTAGCGGGGTTGGGAGCCCAGTACTTC.

The genes are TRBV5-1 and TRBJ2-1; D gene ambiguous. Looked up from germline, CDR1 is SGHRS and CDR2 is YFSETQ. The CDR3 consists of 15 residues. The V end lost 0 bases, the J end lost 2 bases, and 9 bases lay between the germline ends. CDR3: CASSLVAPTYNEQFF. The CDR3 bases are TGCGCCAGCAGCTTGGTGGCTCCGACCTACAATGAGCAGTTCTTC.

The chain links TRBV5-4 to TRBJ2-3; 9 bases are a match to TRBD2. Per the germline V gene, CDR1 is SGHNT and CDR2 is YYREEE (reference sequence). This CDR3 has 18 residues. V dropped 4 bases and J dropped 5; count of bases not matched to a gene: 17. The CDR3: CASSPKPSAGGPGDTQYF. The CDR3 region has the DNA TGTGCCAGCAGCCCAAAACCGTCGGCGGGAGGGCCTGGAGATACGCAGTATTTT.

The chain is built from TRBV19 and TRBJ1-4, with 9 bases aligning to TRBD1. The CDR3 contains 13 residues. Trimming at V came to 4 bases and at J to 12 bases, leaving 6 bases not matched to a gene. Germline V CDR1 and CDR2: LNHDA, SQIVND (reference sequence). The chain's CDR3 is CASSSRDRVELFF. In nucleotides, the CDR3 is TGTGCCAGTAGTAGCCGGGACAGGGTAGAACTGTTTTTT.

This chain connects TRBV28 to TRBJ2-3; D remains ambiguous. CDR3 length: 13 amino acids. Germline V gene sequence: CDR1 MDHEN, CDR2 SYDVKM. V shed 7 bases and J shed 3 bases, with 11 bases lying between them. CDR3 in amino acids: CASIPTTTDTQYF. The DNA for the CDR3 is TGTGCCAGCATCCCGACGACTACAGATACGCAGTATTTT.

The sample holds one count of this clone. A junction end diverges from the germline sequence, so it may reflect a read error. The rearrangement joins TRBV5-1 to TRBJ2-7; 7 nucleotides align to TRBD1. The CDR3 spans 13 residues. CDR1 is SGHRS and CDR2 is YFSETQ in the germline V gene. The CDR3 spells CASSLGGSGTVIF. CDR3 nucleotides: TGCGCCAGCAGCTTGGGGGGTTCCGGGACAGTGATCTTC.

J is TRBJ1-2 and V is TRBV18; no clear D. Germline values: CDR1 KGHSH, CDR2 LQKENI. The CDR3 length is 15 residues. V lost 4 bases and J lost 0, with 12 bases in between. In nucleotides, the CDR3 is TGTGCCAGCTCACAATGGACTAACTCTAACTATGGCTACACCTTC. This translates into CASSQWTNSNYGYTF.

The V and J genes are TRBV6-6 and TRBJ2-5, with 8 bases fitting TRBD2. J gave up 5 bases and V 0 bases, and 2 bases lay outside the gene matches. Germline CDR1 MNHNY, CDR2 SVGAGI (reference sequence). CDR3 length: 14 residues. As DNA, the CDR3 is TGTGCCAGCAGTTACTCGACTAGCGCGGAGACCCAGTACTTC. It translates to CASSYSTSAETQYF.

The rearrangement uses TRBV15 and TRBJ2-1; unclear D gene. CDR3 length: 15 amino acids. Trimming took off 5 bases at V and 3 bases at J, with 14 bases between the two ends. Per the germline V gene, CDR1 is LNHNV and CDR2 is YYDKDF (reference sequence). Here the CDR3 DNA reads TGTGCCACCAGCGGAGCCACAGACGGCTACAATGAGCAGTTCTTC. The encoded protein is CATSGATDGYNEQFF.

The chain uses TRBV5-1 and TRBJ2-5; 7 bases agree with TRBD1. The V gene end was trimmed by 4 bases and the J gene end by 2 bases; junction bases not matched to a gene: 11. The CDR3 is made up of 16 amino acids. Germline assignment: CDR1 SGHRS and CDR2 YFSETQ. CDR3 DNA sequence: TGCGCCAGCAGCCCTTACCTCGGGACAGATCAAGAGACCCAGTACTTC. Translated, it gives CASSPYLGTDQETQYF.

The V call is TRBV6-1, the J call TRBJ1-1; tentative D call: TRBD1 (6 bases). V was pared by 6 bases and J by 6 bases, with 20 bases between. This CDR3 spans 15 amino acids. The germline V gene has CDR1 MNHNS and CDR2 SASEGT. The CDR3 reads CASRKGHGAYAEAFF. CDR3 in DNA: TGTGCCAGCAGGAAGGGACACGGTGCGTACGCTGAAGCTTTCTTT.

In this sample, this clone turned up a few times. The rearrangement uses TRBV5-4 and TRBJ1-2; the D is unclear. CDR1 and CDR2 (germline): SGHNT, YYREEE (reference sequence). The CDR3 spans 13 residues. V lost 5 bases and J lost 2, with 10 bases in between. CDR3 in amino acids: CASRSPGNYGYTF. CDR3 coding DNA: TGTGCCAGCAGGTCCCCGGGAAACTATGGCTACACCTTC.

For the CDR3, the DNA is TGTGCCAGCAGTGCTTCCAGTGACGGTAGCCATGAGCAGTTCTTC. As protein: CASSASSDGSHEQFF. The chain employs TRBV6-4 and TRBJ2-1, with D unclear. Germline loops: CDR1 MRHNA, CDR2 SNTAGT. V dropped 4 bases and J dropped 8 bases, with 18 bases sitting between them. The CDR3 length is 15 residues.

This clone was observed a single time. A junction boundary mismatches the germline segment, possibly from a read error. For the CDR3, the DNA is TGCGTCAGCAGCCAATGGAATTCCTACAGGGGTAACACTGAAGCTTTCTTT. Translation: CVSSQWNSYRGNTEAFF. V is TRBV4-1 and J is TRBJ1-1, with TRBD1 matching 7 bases. The CDR3 covers 17 residues. In germline, CDR1 is MGHRA, CDR2 YSYEKL.

The chain has TRBV10-3 and TRBJ2-3; possibly TRBD2 for D (5 bases). The CDR3 contains 16 residues. Trimming stripped 0 bases from V and 3 bases from J, with 13 bases between. From germline, CDR1 is ENHRY and CDR2 SYGVKD. CDR3 loop: CAISESTPTGTDTQYF. DNA of the CDR3: TGTGCCATCAGTGAGTCAACTCCCACGGGGACAGATACGCAGTATTTT.

V and J are TRBV4-2 and TRBJ1-2, with D uncertain. Per germline, CDR1 LGHNA and CDR2 YNFKEQ. The ends were cut back, 1 base at V and 3 bases at J, with 12 bases in the middle. The CDR3 contains 15 residues. The CDR3 loop reads CASSQGTRTDYGYTF. The CDR3, as DNA: TGTGCCAGCAGCCAAGGGACTCGAACTGACTATGGCTACACCTTC.

The chain combines TRBV9 with TRBJ2-4; TRBD2 matches 10 bases. The trim removed 4 bases at V and 5 bases at J, leaving 6 bases unmatched. This CDR3 has 15 amino acids. Germline values: CDR1 SGDLS, CDR2 YYNGEE. CDR3 DNA sequence: TGTGCCAGCAGCACCACTGGACTAGCGGAAAACATTCAGTACTTC. Its protein is CASSTTGLAENIQYF.

The chain links TRBV7-2 to TRBJ2-7; D perhaps matches TRBD2 (6 bases). CDR3 length equals 16 residues. Per the germline V gene, CDR1 is SGHTA and CDR2 is FQGNSA. Trimming removed 5 bases from V and 3 bases from J, with 20 bases in between. CDR3: CASSRVGGTLLYEQYF. The CDR3 bases are TGTGCCAGCAGCAGAGTAGGCGGGACTCTCCTCTACGAGCAGTACTTC.

The chain uses TRBV2 and TRBJ2-5; the match to TRBD1 covers 8 bases. Germline CDR1 SNHLY, CDR2 FYNNEI. The CDR3 length is 15 residues. The junction had 13 bases not matched to a gene; V was cut back by 6 bases and J by 7 bases. CDR3 sequence reads: CASRKLTGAEWTQYF. The CDR3, as DNA: TGTGCCAGCAGGAAACTGACAGGGGCGGAATGGACCCAGTACTTC.

The rearrangement joins TRBV14 to TRBJ2-7, with a possible D match to TRBD1 (5 bases). With 1 base removed from V and 6 bases from J, the gap between germline ends came to 13 bases. Germline CDR1 SGHDN, CDR2 FVKESK. The CDR3 runs 14 residues. The CDR3 here is CASSQGGAIVEQYF. CDR3 bases: TGTGCCAGCAGCCAAGGGGGCGCAATAGTCGAGCAGTACTTC.